Listed below are T cell receptor beta chains from one sample, sequenced in a study of blood T cell repertoires in COVID-19. The protocol was immunoSEQ multiplex PCR, while the TCRdb copy is restricted to in-frame clones and leaves out a portion. The sample records approximately 290,000 clones, 70% to 90% being singletons. Sequenced material: PBMCs or T cells enriched from blood (not recorded which). The receptors were gathered from a woman under 40 who had recovered from COVID-19. Both conserved end residues are part of each CDR3. The order of the fields is V gene, J gene, clone size, D gene, CDR3 protein, CDR3 DNA. The D gene is left open where the match is weak. Where a row states a size, it is once, few, many or the class of an expanded clone; other rows omit it.

>TRBV3-1/TRBV3-2|TRBJ2-7|NA|NA
CASSQGTVSYEQYF
TGTGCCAGCAGCCAAGGTACAGTATCCTACGAGCAGTACTTC
>TRBV21-1|TRBJ2-4|NA|NA
CASSIRGEKFVWGNIQYF
TGTGCCAGCAGCATCCGGGGTGAAAAGTTTGTATGGGGAAACATTCAGTACTTC
>TRBV7-6|TRBJ2-2|NA|TRBD2
CASSLISGGNTGELFF
TGTGCCAGCAGCTTGATTAGCGGGGGGAACACCGGGGAGCTGTTTTTT
>TRBV7-6|TRBJ1-1|NA|NA
CASKWGAGASNTEAFF
TGTGCCAGCAAATGGGGGGCGGGGGCCTCTAACACTGAAGCTTTCTTT
>TRBV18|TRBJ2-1|few|NA
CASSPQGNNEQFF
TGTGCCAGCTCACCTCAGGGGAACAATGAGCAGTTCTTC
>TRBV7-9|TRBJ2-5|NA|TRBD1
CASSQGQGGETQYF
TGTGCCAGCAGCCAGGGACAGGGTGGAGAGACCCAGTACTTC
>TRBV27|TRBJ2-1|once|TRBD2
CASSLGTSGGGQFF
TGTGCCAGCAGTTTAGGGACTAGCGGGGGGGGGCAGTTCTTC
>TRBV3-1/TRBV3-2|TRBJ2-2|NA|NA
CASLSGAFPGELFF
TGTGCCAGCCTCTCAGGGGCCTTCCCCGGGGAGCTGTTTTTT
>TRBV18|TRBJ1-2|NA|NA
CASSPSDSRGYTF
TGTGCCAGCTCACCTTCGGACAGTCGAGGCTACACCTTC
>TRBV6-2/TRBV6-3|TRBJ1-6|many|TRBD1
CASSSQGAQSSPLHF
TGTGCCAGCAGCTCACAGGGGGCGCAGAGTTCACCCCTCCACTTT
>TRBV4-1|TRBJ1-1|NA|NA
CASSREATVNTEAFF
TGCGCCAGCAGCCGAGAGGCGACAGTGAACACTGAAGCTTTCTTT
>TRBV24-1|TRBJ2-7|NA|NA
CATSGPIQEINSYEQYF
TGTGCCACCAGTGGCCCTATACAGGAGATAAACTCCTACGAGCAGTACTTC
>TRBV30|TRBJ1-6|NA|TRBD1
CAWTGQGNSPLHF
TGTGCCTGGACGGGACAGGGGAATTCACCCCTCCACTTT
>TRBV19|TRBJ2-2|few|NA
CASSLAGTGELFF
TGTGCCAGTAGTCTAGCAGGGACCGGGGAGCTGTTTTTT
>TRBV10-2|TRBJ2-5|NA|TRBD1
CASSTVTGLETQYF
TGCGCCAGCAGTACTGTGACAGGGTTGGAGACCCAGTACTTC
>TRBV7-9|TRBJ1-2|NA|NA
CASLRASGYTF
TGTGCCAGCCTGAGGGCTAGCGGCTACACCTTC
>TRBV7-9|TRBJ1-1|NA|NA
CASSLAGDTEAFF
TGTGCCAGCAGCTTAGCAGGGGACACTGAAGCTTTCTTT
>TRBV19|TRBJ1-2|NA|TRBD1
CASSPRDRRLIGYTF
TGTGCCAGTAGTCCTCGGGACAGACGCCTTATCGGCTACACCTTC
>TRBV18|TRBJ2-1|NA|TRBD2
CASSPPSSGRPHEQFF
TGTGCCAGCTCACCACCGTCTAGCGGGAGACCTCATGAGCAGTTCTTC
>TRBV10-3|TRBJ2-5|NA|NA
CAISESGGGRAMKTQYF
TGTGCCATCAGTGAGTCAGGGGGGGGCCGGGCCATGAAGACCCAGTACTTC
>TRBV3-1/TRBV3-2|TRBJ2-1|NA|TRBD2
CASATSGGASYNEQFF
TGTGCCAGCGCGACTAGCGGGGGGGCGTCCTACAATGAGCAGTTCTTC
>TRBV23-1|TRBJ1-5|NA|NA
CASSQSRGYFDQPQHF
TGCGCCAGCAGTCAATCGCGGGGGTATTTCGATCAGCCCCAGCATTTT
>TRBV3-1/TRBV3-2|TRBJ2-1|NA|NA
CASSQGSGESSYNEQFF
TGTGCCAGCAGCCAAGGGAGCGGAGAGAGCTCCTACAATGAGCAGTTCTTC
>TRBV19|TRBJ1-5|NA|NA
CASSIRGPNQPQHF
TGTGCCAGTAGTATAAGGGGCCCCAATCAGCCCCAGCATTTT
>TRBV7-2|TRBJ2-1|NA|TRBD2
CASSFQAGDYNEQFF
TGTGCCAGCAGCTTCCAAGCGGGGGACTACAATGAGCAGTTCTTC
>TRBV6-5|TRBJ1-6|NA|NA
CASSYGADHNSPLHF
TGTGCCAGCAGTTACGGGGCAGATCATAATTCACCCCTCCACTTT
>TRBV13|TRBJ1-1|NA|TRBD1
CASSWGQGDTEAFF
TGTGCCAGCAGCTGGGGACAGGGGGACACTGAAGCTTTCTTT
>TRBV12-3/TRBV12-4|TRBJ1-2|few|NA
CASSTTGIGGYTF
TGTGCCAGCAGTACTACAGGGATCGGAGGCTACACCTTC
>TRBV18|TRBJ1-5|NA|NA
CASSQGEAWPQHF
TGTGCCAGCTCACAAGGGGAGGCTTGGCCCCAGCATTTT
>TRBV5-4|TRBJ2-1|once|TRBD1
CASSLAGQGINEQFF
TGTGCCAGCAGCTTGGCGGGACAGGGTATCAATGAGCAGTTCTTC
>TRBV10-1|TRBJ1-5|NA|NA
CASSESLNQPQHF
TGCGCCAGCAGTGAGTCCCTAAATCAGCCCCAGCATTTT
>TRBV7-8|TRBJ1-4|NA|NA
CASSFQGQGKLFF
TGTGCCAGCAGCTTCCAGGGACAAGGAAAACTGTTTTTT
>TRBV28|TRBJ2-3|NA|NA
CASLKRGTDTQYF
TGTGCCAGCCTTAAGCGGGGCACAGATACGCAGTATTTT
>TRBV11-2|TRBJ2-4|NA|NA
CASSSLRGKAKNIQYF
TGTGCCAGCAGCTCCCTCCGCGGGAAGGCCAAAAACATTCAGTACTTC
>TRBV24-1|TRBJ1-2|NA|TRBD1
CATSDPGTAYGYTF
TGTGCCACCAGTGACCCCGGGACAGCATATGGCTACACCTTC
>TRBV11-2|TRBJ1-6|NA|NA
CASSLVNRYSPLHF
TGTGCCAGCAGCTTAGTTAACAGATATTCACCCCTCCACTTT
>TRBV24-1|TRBJ1-2|NA|NA
CATSHQANGYTF
TGTGCCACAAGCCATCAGGCGAATGGCTACACCTTC
>TRBV2|TRBJ1-1|NA|NA
CASSGQREAFF
TGTGCCAGCAGTGGACAGAGGGAAGCTTTCTTT
>TRBV3-1/TRBV3-2|TRBJ2-1|NA|NA
CASSQDWGHEQFF
TGTGCCAGCAGCCAAGATTGGGGGCATGAGCAGTTCTTC
>TRBV7-6|TRBJ2-2|once|NA
CASSPIVRQPGELFF
TGTGCCAGCAGCCCAATCGTGAGACAACCCGGGGAGCTGTTTTTT
>TRBV19|TRBJ2-4|NA|TRBD1
CASTTGGIGGDKNIQYF
TGTGCCAGTACCACAGGGGGTATAGGGGGCGACAAAAACATTCAGTACTTC
>TRBV23-1|TRBJ1-1|NA|NA
CASSQSILPPGRQGANTEAFF
TGCGCCAGCAGTCAATCGATTTTGCCCCCCGGACGGCAGGGCGCGAACACTGAAGCTTTCTTT
>TRBV28|TRBJ1-2|NA|NA
CASSTVSVARGYTF
TGTGCCAGCAGCACAGTTTCGGTGGCTCGGGGCTACACCTTC
>TRBV5-1|TRBJ1-4|NA|NA
CASSLGRVTNEKLFF
TGCGCCAGCAGCTTGGGCAGGGTTACTAATGAAAAACTGTTTTTT
>TRBV29-1|TRBJ1-1|once|TRBD1
CSVLIGQGGAFF
TGCAGCGTTTTAATTGGACAGGGAGGAGCTTTCTTT
>TRBV6-5|TRBJ2-7|NA|TRBD2
CASQADGGGPYEQYF
TGTGCCAGCCAAGCGGACGGGGGGGGACCCTACGAGCAGTACTTC
>TRBV7-2|TRBJ1-3|many|NA
CASSPRRDSPNTIYF
TGTGCCAGCAGCCCGAGGCGAGATAGTCCAAACACCATATATTTT
>TRBV30|TRBJ1-1|NA|TRBD1
CACLATGGNTEAFF
TGTGCCTGCCTAGCTACAGGGGGGAACACTGAAGCTTTCTTT
>TRBV29-1|TRBJ1-5|once|TRBD1
CSVRQGVDQPQHF
TGCAGCGTCCGACAGGGCGTGGATCAGCCCCAGCATTTT
>TRBV15|TRBJ2-5|NA|NA
CATSRYQIRAGQETQYF
TGTGCCACCAGCAGATACCAGATCAGGGCAGGGCAAGAGACCCAGTACTTC
>TRBV6-5|TRBJ1-1|NA|NA
CASTSIGGGYTEAFF
TGTGCCAGCACCTCTATAGGGGGAGGGTACACTGAAGCTTTCTTT
>TRBV19|TRBJ2-2|NA|TRBD1
CASIGTGLYTGELFF
TGTGCCAGTATTGGGACAGGGCTATACACCGGGGAGCTGTTTTTT
>TRBV6-5|TRBJ2-7|NA|NA
CASSTFYEQYF
TGTGCCAGCAGTACTTTCTACGAGCAGTACTTC
>TRBV5-1|TRBJ2-1|NA|TRBD2
CASSLVLGLAGYKQFF
TGCGCCAGCAGCTTGGTCCTGGGACTAGCGGGGTATAAGCAGTTCTTC
>TRBV5-6|TRBJ2-5|NA|NA
CASSLARIGETQYF
TGTGCCAGCAGCTTGGCTAGGATCGGGGAGACCCAGTACTTC
>TRBV18|TRBJ1-5|NA|NA
CASSPEGGSSNQPQHF
TGTGCCAGCTCACCGGAGGGAGGGTCAAGCAATCAGCCCCAGCATTTT
>TRBV4-1|TRBJ2-2|NA|NA
CASSQSGGSDTGELFF
TGCGCCAGCAGCCAAAGTGGGGGGTCTGACACCGGGGAGCTGTTTTTT
>TRBV28|TRBJ1-1|NA|NA
CASTLAGTTATPFF
TGTGCCAGCACCCTGGCCGGGACAACCGCTACTCCTTTCTTT